This TCR beta chain emerged from a study of cytomegalovirus exposure and HLA in healthy donors. Study findings and constraints: Analysis performed later showed TCR beta chains linked to HLA being more clonally expanded than equally common others. Trimming of TCR beta V- and J-genes showed a link, identified in a later analysis, to a missense DCLRE1C variant.

PCR was performed using 60 Vbeta and 13 Jbeta primers. Clones were read by immunoSEQ multiplex PCR, and TCRdb kept only the in-frame ones, dropping some. The table records some 200,000 clones, over 80% of them present only once. The junction had 0 bases not matched to a gene; V was cut back by 5 bases and J by 1 base. There are 14 residues in the CDR3. Looked up from germline, CDR1 is LNHDA and CDR2 is SQIVND (reference sequence). About this clone: Its cognate antigen is unknown.

The sample comprised PBMCs. The chain carries TRBV19 and TRBJ2-3, with 10 positions matching TRBD1. This receptor was identified in a boy aged 2 to 10 in good health and CMV-seronegative. This CDR3 is CASSDRGRTDTQYF. CDR3 DNA: TGTGCCAGTAGTGACAGGGGGCGCACAGATACGCAGTATTTT.